This T cell receptor (beta chain) comes out of a study of early T cells in non-severe SARS-CoV-2 infection. At the level of the study: Sequenced bulk RNA came from whole blood that was unsorted, and chains were unpaired. Notes on the study in general: Reliance on VDJdb matching favored anti-spike CD8 responses; private and CD4 specificities were missed.

Individual cDNA molecules carried attached unique molecular identifiers. Via MiXCR, TCRdb re-called the 5' RACE reads, giving one row per CDR3 protein. In the table there are about 77,000 distinct CDR3 sequences, about a sixth of which are singletons. V lost 0 bases and J 4 bases, leaving 10 bases between the germline ends. Germline loops: CDR1 SGHRS, CDR2 YFSETQ. There are 14 residues in the CDR3. This clonotype was detected many times. Its antigen is not identified. The receptor's source is an adult who was a healthcare worker with PCR-confirmed SARS-CoV-2 infection or an uninfected control (not recorded which). The chain employs TRBV5-1 and TRBJ1-2, with D hard to call. The sample comprised whole blood. The CDR3 region is CASSLGQTAYGYTF. The DNA for the CDR3 is TGCGCCAGCAGCTTGGGGCAGACCGCCTATGGCTACACCTTC.